This T cell receptor (beta chain) was documented in a study of T cell changes during pregnancy in multiple sclerosis. TCRdb's copy holds only in-frame clones and misses some; the assay was immunoSEQ multiplex PCR. The data contain approximately 100,000 clones, about nine tenths of them seen just once; the ten biggest clones take up 3.5%. This CDR3 is built from 14 residues. V dropped 1 base and J dropped 4 bases, with 11 bases sitting between them. Germline V gene sequence: CDR1 SGHRS, CDR2 YFSETQ. This clone was seen a few times. The clonotype was recovered from a female donor with multiple sclerosis, enrolled in a pregnancy study. Here the sequenced sample was peripheral blood, taken after pregnancy. V is TRBV5-1 and J is TRBJ2-5; D is uncertain. The CDR3: CASSLKTGIETQYF. CDR3 DNA: TGCGCCAGCAGCTTGAAAACGGGTATAGAGACCCAGTACTTC.